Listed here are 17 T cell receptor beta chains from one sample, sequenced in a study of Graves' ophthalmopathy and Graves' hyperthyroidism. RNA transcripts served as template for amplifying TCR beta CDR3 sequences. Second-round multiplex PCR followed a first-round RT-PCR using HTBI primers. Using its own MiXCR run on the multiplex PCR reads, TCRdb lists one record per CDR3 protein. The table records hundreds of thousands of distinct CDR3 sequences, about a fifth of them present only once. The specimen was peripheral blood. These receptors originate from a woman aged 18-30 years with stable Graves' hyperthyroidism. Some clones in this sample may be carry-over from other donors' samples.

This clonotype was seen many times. CDR3 coding DNA: TGTGCCATCAGTGTTAGTTGGAGGGGTCGAGACGAGCAGTACTTC. Encoded protein: CAISVSWRGRDEQYF. The chain couples TRBV10-3 to TRBJ2-7; tentative D call: TRBD2 (6 bases). This CDR3 comprises 15 residues. Germline-derived CDR1 and CDR2 are ENHRY and SYGVKD. Trimming took off 4 bases at V and 5 bases at J, with 18 bases between the two ends.

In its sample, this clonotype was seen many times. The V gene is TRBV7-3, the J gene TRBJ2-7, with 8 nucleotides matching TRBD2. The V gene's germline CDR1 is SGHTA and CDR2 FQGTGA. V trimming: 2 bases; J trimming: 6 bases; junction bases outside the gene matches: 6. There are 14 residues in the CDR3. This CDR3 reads CASSLQAGAVEQYF. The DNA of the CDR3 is TGTGCCAGCAGCTTACAAGCGGGAGCGGTCGAGCAGTACTTC.

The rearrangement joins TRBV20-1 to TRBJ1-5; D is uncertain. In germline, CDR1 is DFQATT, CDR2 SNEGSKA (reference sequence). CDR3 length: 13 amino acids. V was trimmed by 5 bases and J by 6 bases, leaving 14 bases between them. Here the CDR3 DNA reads TGCAGTGCTCGACTCGGGTCTGGTCAGCCCCAGCATTTT. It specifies CSARLGSGQPQHF.

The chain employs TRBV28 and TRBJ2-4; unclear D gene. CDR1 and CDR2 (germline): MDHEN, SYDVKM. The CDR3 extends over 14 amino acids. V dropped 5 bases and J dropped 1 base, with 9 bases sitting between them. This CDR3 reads CASSPPSAKNIQYF. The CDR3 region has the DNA TGTGCCAGCAGTCCTCCATCGGCCAAAAACATTCAGTACTTC.

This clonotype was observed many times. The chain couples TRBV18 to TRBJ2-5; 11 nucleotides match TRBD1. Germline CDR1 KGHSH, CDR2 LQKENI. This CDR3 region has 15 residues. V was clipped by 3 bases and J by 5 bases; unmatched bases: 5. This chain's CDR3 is CASSPDRGLGETQYF. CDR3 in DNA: TGTGCCAGCTCACCGGACAGGGGGCTGGGGGAGACCCAGTACTTC.

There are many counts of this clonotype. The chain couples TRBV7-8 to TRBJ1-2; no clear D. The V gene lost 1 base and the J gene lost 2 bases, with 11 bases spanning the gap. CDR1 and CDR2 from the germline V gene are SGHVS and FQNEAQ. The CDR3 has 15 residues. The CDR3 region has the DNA TGTGCCAGCAGCTTAGTCCCACAGACAAACTATGGCTACACCTTC. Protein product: CASSLVPQTNYGYTF.

CDR3: CASSQPGKTGELFF. CDR3 in DNA: TGTGCCAGCAGCCAGCCGGGAAAAACCGGGGAGCTGTTTTTT. This sequence joins TRBV3-1 and TRBJ2-2; D possibly corresponds to TRBD2 (5 bases). V was clipped by 3 bases and J by 5 bases, with 10 bases between them. The CDR3 has 14 residues. Germline-derived CDR1 and CDR2 are LGHDT and YNNKEL (reference sequence).

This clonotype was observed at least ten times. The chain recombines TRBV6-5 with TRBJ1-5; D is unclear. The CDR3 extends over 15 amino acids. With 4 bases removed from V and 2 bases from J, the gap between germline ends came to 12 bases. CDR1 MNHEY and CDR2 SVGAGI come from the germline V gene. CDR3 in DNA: TGTGCCAGCAGTTCCACGGGGTCTGGCAATCAGCCCCAGCATTTT. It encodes CASSSTGSGNQPQHF.

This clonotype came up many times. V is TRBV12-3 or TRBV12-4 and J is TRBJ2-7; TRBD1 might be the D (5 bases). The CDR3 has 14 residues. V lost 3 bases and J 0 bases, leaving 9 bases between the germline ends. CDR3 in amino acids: CASSFQGSSYEQYF. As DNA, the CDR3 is TGTGCCAGCAGTTTCCAGGGAAGCTCCTACGAGCAGTACTTC.

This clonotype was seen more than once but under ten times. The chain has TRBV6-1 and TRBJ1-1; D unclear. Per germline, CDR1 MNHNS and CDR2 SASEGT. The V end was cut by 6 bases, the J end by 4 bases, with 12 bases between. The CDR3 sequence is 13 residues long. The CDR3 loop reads CASSQLGTTEAFF. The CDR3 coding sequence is TGTGCCAGCAGCCAGCTGGGCACCACTGAAGCTTTCTTT.

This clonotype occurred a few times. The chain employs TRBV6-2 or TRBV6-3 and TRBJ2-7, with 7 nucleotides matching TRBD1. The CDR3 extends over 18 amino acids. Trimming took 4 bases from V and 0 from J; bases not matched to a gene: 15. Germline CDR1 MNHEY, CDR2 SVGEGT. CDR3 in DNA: TGTGCCAGCAGTTCGGGACAGAAGCCTTACCACAGCTCCTACGAGCAGTACTTC. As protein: CASSSGQKPYHSSYEQYF.

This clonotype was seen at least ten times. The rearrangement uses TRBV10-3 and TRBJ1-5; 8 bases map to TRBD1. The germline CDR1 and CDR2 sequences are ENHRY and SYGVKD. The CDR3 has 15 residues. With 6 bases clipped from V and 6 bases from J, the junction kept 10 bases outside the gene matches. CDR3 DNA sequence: TGTGCCATCAGCTCCCAGGACAGGGAGGGTCAGCCCCAGCATTTT. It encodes CAISSQDREGQPQHF.

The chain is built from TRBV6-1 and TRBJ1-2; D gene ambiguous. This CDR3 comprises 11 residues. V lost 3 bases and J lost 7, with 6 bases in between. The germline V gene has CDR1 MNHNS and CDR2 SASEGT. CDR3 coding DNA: TGTGCCAGCAGTGAGGTCAGTGGCTACACCTTC. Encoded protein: CASSEVSGYTF.

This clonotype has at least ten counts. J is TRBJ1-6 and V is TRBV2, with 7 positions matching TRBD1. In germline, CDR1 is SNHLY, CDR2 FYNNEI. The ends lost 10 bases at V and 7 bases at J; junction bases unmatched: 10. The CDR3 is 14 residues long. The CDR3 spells CATTGGQRNSPLHF. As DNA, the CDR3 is TGTGCCACCACCGGGGGACAGCGCAATTCACCCCTCCACTTT.

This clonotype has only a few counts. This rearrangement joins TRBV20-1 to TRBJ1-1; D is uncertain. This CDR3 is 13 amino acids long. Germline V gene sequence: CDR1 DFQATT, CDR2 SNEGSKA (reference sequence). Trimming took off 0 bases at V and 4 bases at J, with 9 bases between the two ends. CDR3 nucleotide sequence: TGCAGTGCTAGAGATTCGGGAACCACTGAAGCTTTCTTT. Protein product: CSARDSGTTEAFF.

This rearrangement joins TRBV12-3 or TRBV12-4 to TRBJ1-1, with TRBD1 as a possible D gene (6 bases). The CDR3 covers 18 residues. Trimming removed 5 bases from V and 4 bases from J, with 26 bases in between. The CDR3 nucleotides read TGTGCCAGCAGTCCCATCATGGGGGCCGGGAAGGGAAGCACTGAAGCTTTCTTT. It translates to CASSPIMGAGKGSTEAFF.

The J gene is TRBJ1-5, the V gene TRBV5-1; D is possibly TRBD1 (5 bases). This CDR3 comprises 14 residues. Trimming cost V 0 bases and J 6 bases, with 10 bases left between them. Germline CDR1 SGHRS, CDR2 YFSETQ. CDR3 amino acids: CASSLEAGSQPQHF. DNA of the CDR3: TGCGCCAGCAGCTTGGAGGCAGGGAGTCAGCCCCAGCATTTT.